These 8 T cell receptor beta chains originate from one sample sequenced in a study of cytomegalovirus exposure and HLA in healthy donors. Amplification used 60 Vbeta primers and 13 Jbeta primers. Assay: immunoSEQ multiplex PCR; the TCRdb copy retains only in-frame clones and omits some. The sample has about 160,000 clones, and its top ten clones hold 1% to 1.5%. The sample was PBMCs. Receptors originate from an older woman in good health and CMV-seronegative.

V usage is TRBV4-2 and J usage is TRBJ1-4; weak D call: TRBD1 (6 bases). This CDR3 comprises 15 residues. CDR1 is LGHNA, CDR2 YNFKEQ, per germline. V dropped 1 base and J dropped 6 bases, with 12 bases sitting between them. CDR3 DNA: TGTGCCAGCAGCCAAGGGAACGAGGGGGATGAAAAACTGTTTTTT. It yields the protein CASSQGNEGDEKLFF.

CDR3 in amino acids: CASSLGQGLMEQYF. CDR3 coding DNA: TGCGCCAGCAGCTTGGGACAGGGTCTAATGGAGCAGTACTTC. The rearrangement joins TRBV5-1 to TRBJ2-7, with TRBD1 matching 7 bases. CDR1 SGHRS and CDR2 YFSETQ come from the germline V gene. Trimming cost V 0 bases and J 7 bases; bases outside gene matches: 7. CDR3 length: 14 residues.

The gene calls are TRBV19 and TRBJ1-1; no clear D. CDR1 and CDR2 (germline): LNHDA, SQIVND (reference sequence). V dropped 5 bases and J dropped 0 bases, with 7 bases sitting between them. CDR3 length: 13 amino acids. DNA for the CDR3: TGTGCCAGTAGTGTGGCAGTGAACACTGAAGCTTTCTTT. Translation: CASSVAVNTEAFF.

The rearrangement uses TRBV4-2 and TRBJ1-1; no clear D gene. Germline V gives CDR1 LGHNA, CDR2 YNFKEQ. This CDR3 region has 16 residues. V lost 3 bases, J lost 4 bases, and 18 bases lay in between. CDR3 amino acids: CASSQAHTDRLTEAFF. In DNA, the CDR3 is TGTGCCAGCAGCCAGGCTCATACAGACCGGCTCACTGAAGCTTTCTTT.

This chain links TRBV5-5 with TRBJ2-3; 7 nucleotides agree with TRBD1. Germline V lookup: CDR1 SGHKS, CDR2 YYEKEE (reference sequence). V lost 1 base to trimming and J lost 5 bases; unmatched junction nucleotides: 10. This CDR3 contains 16 residues. The CDR3: CASSLPPRGNIDTQYF. The CDR3 DNA sequence: TGTGCCAGCAGCTTGCCCCCCAGGGGGAATATAGATACGCAGTATTTT.

The genes are TRBV5-1 and TRBJ2-2, with 11 positions matching TRBD1. Germline CDR1 is SGHRS and CDR2 is YFSETQ. The junction had 3 bases not matched to a gene; V was cut back by 3 bases and J by 5 bases. CDR3 size: 15 residues. In DNA, the CDR3 is TGCGCCAGCAGCTCCGGACAGGGGGCTACCGGGGAGCTGTTTTTT. This translates into CASSSGQGATGELFF.

CDR3 loop: CASSLHEATKNIQYF. The CDR3 DNA is TGTGCCAGCAGCTTACATGAGGCAACCAAAAACATTCAGTACTTC. This rearrangement joins TRBV11-2 to TRBJ2-4; unclear D gene. The V gene lost 2 bases and the J gene lost 2 bases, with 10 bases spanning the gap. Germline assignment: CDR1 SGHAT and CDR2 FQNNGV. The CDR3 sequence is 15 residues long.

The chain employs TRBV5-1 and TRBJ2-7, with 10 bases lining up with TRBD1. This CDR3 has 15 amino acids. CDR1 and CDR2 from the germline V gene are SGHRS and YFSETQ. Trimming at V came to 3 bases and at J to 1 base, leaving 4 bases not matched to a gene. The CDR3 nucleotides read TGCGCCAGCAGCTCCGGGACAGGGGTTTCCTACGAGCAGTACTTC. This codes for CASSSGTGVSYEQYF.